This TCR beta chain was found in a study of shared clonotypes between healthy human individuals. Measured with immunoSEQ multiplex PCR; TCRdb has only the in-frame clones, and not every one. The sample lists hundreds of thousands of clones; less than 85% were seen once. Sequencing input: memory CD4+ T cells sorted from blood. Subset reported: CD45RA-negative fraction. The clonotype originates from a woman in her twenties or thirties in good health.

The CDR3 region has the DNA TGTGCCAGCAGTTCAGGGAATGAGCAGTTCTTC. It specifies CASSSGNEQFF. This chain joins TRBV9 and TRBJ2-1; weak D call: TRBD1 (5 bases). CDR1 is SGDLS and CDR2 is YYNGEE in the germline V gene. The V end lost 5 bases, the J end lost 7 bases, and 7 bases lay between the germline ends. The CDR3 is made up of 11 amino acids.